Listed below are T cell receptor beta chains from one sample, sequenced in a study of CD8 T cells in ankylosing spondylitis. TCRdb passed the 5' RACE reads through MiXCR, listing each CDR3 protein once. The table has 270,000 or so distinct CDR3 sequences, over 15% seen once. Sequenced sample: blood, either unsorted or a sorted T cell fraction (not recorded which). The source is a male donor with ankylosing spondylitis or in good health (not recorded which). The CDR3 runs from the conserved cysteine through the conserved F or W. Fields, in order: J gene, clone size, D gene, V gene, CDR3 DNA, CDR3 protein. A D gene is named only where the DNA matches it firmly. Size is omitted from some rows. Given values are once, few, many or a class for expanded clones.

>TRBJ2-1|few|-|TRBV11-2
TGTGCCAGCAGCTTAGATTACACTAGCTACACCGATGAGCAGTTCTTC
CASSLDYTSYTDEQFF
>TRBJ2-1|-|TRBD1|TRBV27
TGTGCCAGCAGTGCCTCCCGGGACAGGGGGAGTCACAATGAGCAGTTCTTC
CASSASRDRGSHNEQFF
>TRBJ2-7|few|TRBD2|TRBV6-5
TGTGCCAGCAGTTACAGTACTAGCGTCTACGAGCAGTACTTC
CASSYSTSVYEQYF
>TRBJ2-1|few|-|TRBV12-3/TRBV12-4
TGTGCCAGCAGTTTAGGTGGGGCAGGGTACAATGAGCAGTTCTTC
CASSLGGAGYNEQFF
>TRBJ1-2|-|-|TRBV7-6
TGTGCCAGCAGCTTAGGGACGGATACTAACTATGGCTACACCTTC
CASSLGTDTNYGYTF
>TRBJ2-3|-|-|TRBV7-9
TGTGCCAGCAGCTACAGCCGGGACAGCACAGATACGCAGTATTTT
CASSYSRDSTDTQYF
>TRBJ2-7|few|TRBD1|TRBV24-1
TGTGCCACCAGTGAACGGGACAGGGGTCCGCAGTACTTC
CATSERDRGPQYF
>TRBJ2-6|few|-|TRBV12-3/TRBV12-4
TGTGCCAGCAGTACAGGAATCTCTGGGGCCAACGTCCTGACTTTC
CASSTGISGANVLTF
>TRBJ2-7|few|-|TRBV10-3
TGTGCCATCAGTGCAAACGAGAACGAGCAGTACTTC
CAISANENEQYF
>TRBJ2-1|few|-|TRBV7-2
TGTGCCAGCAGCTTAGCGCGTCACTCTGGTGAGCAGTTCTTC
CASSLARHSGEQFF
>TRBJ2-1|-|TRBD2|TRBV11-1
TGTGCCAGCAGCCAACTCCAGGGGACTAGCGGGAGCCCTCTAAACAATGAGCAGTTCTTC
CASSQLQGTSGSPLNNEQFF
>TRBJ1-2|-|-|TRBV4-3
TGCGCCAGCAGCCAAGATTTGGCAGGGCTCTATGGCTACACCTTC
CASSQDLAGLYGYTF
>TRBJ2-6|many|-|TRBV27
TGTGCCAGCAGTTTCTCTGGGGCCAACGTCCTGACTTTC
CASSFSGANVLTF
>TRBJ2-1|few|-|TRBV7-9
TGTGCCAGCAGTCAAAGCGACGGGAGCTCCTACAATGAGCAGTTCTTC
CASSQSDGSSYNEQFF
>TRBJ2-7|many|-|TRBV5-1
TGCGCCAGCAGCTTGGCCCCAGGGCTGGGATCCTACGAGCAGTACTTC
CASSLAPGLGSYEQYF
>TRBJ2-7|-|TRBD2|TRBV27
TGTGCCAGCAGATACGCCCGGGAGGGGGTTTACGAGCAGTACTTC
CASRYAREGVYEQYF
>TRBJ2-7|many|TRBD2|TRBV20-1
TGCAGTGCTACAAGGTGGGCTAGCGGAAGCTACGAGCAGTACTTC
CSATRWASGSYEQYF
>TRBJ1-5|-|-|TRBV13
TGTGCCAGCAGCTTAGGGGAGCAGCCCCAGCATTTT
CASSLGEQPQHF
>TRBJ1-1|-|TRBD1|TRBV29-1
TGCAGCGCATCGACAGGGGGTTCTATTGAAGCTTTCTTT
CSASTGGSIEAFF
>TRBJ2-7|few|-|TRBV7-9
TGTGCCAGCAGCGCATTCCGAGGCTACGAGCAGTACTTC
CASSAFRGYEQYF
>TRBJ2-7|many|-|TRBV7-2
TGTGCCAGCAGCTTAGACGGGACGTATGGCTCCTACGAGCAGTACTTC
CASSLDGTYGSYEQYF
>TRBJ1-1|many|TRBD1|TRBV7-9
TGTGCCAGCAGCTTAGAGGCAGGGGGCCGGAACACTGAAGCTTTCTTT
CASSLEAGGRNTEAFF
>TRBJ2-3|-|-|TRBV7-9
TGTGCCAGCAGCGCCCGGGACGTCCTCTTGTATTTT
CASSARDVLLYF
>TRBJ1-1|many|-|TRBV19
TGTGCCAGTAGTATGGCAGAGTCGCCTGAAGCTTTCTTT
CASSMAESPEAFF
>TRBJ2-5|few|TRBD2|TRBV4-3
TGCGCCAGCAGCCAATACAGACCGGGACTAGCGGAGCAAGAGACCCAGTACTTC
CASSQYRPGLAEQETQYF
>TRBJ1-1|few|TRBD1|TRBV12-3/TRBV12-4
TGTGCCAGCAGCAAGAGACAGGGGGACACTGAAGCTTTCTTT
CASSKRQGDTEAFF
>TRBJ1-2|few|-|TRBV27
TGTGCCAGCAGTGGTCGACAGGATTCTAACTATGGCTACACCTTC
CASSGRQDSNYGYTF
>TRBJ2-1|-|TRBD2|TRBV6-1
TGTGCCAGCACACGGACTAGCGGGTGGTACAATGAGCAGTTCTTC
CASTRTSGWYNEQFF
>TRBJ2-1|few|-|TRBV29-1
TGCAGCGTTGAATGGCTGGAGCGGCCGGAGCAGTTCTTC
CSVEWLERPEQFF
>TRBJ2-3|-|TRBD2|TRBV12-3/TRBV12-4
TGTGCCACTAACCCTGGACTAGCGGAGCTCACAGATACGCAGTATTTT
CATNPGLAELTDTQYF
>TRBJ2-2|few|-|TRBV10-1
TGCGCCAGCAGCGCCGGGACAGGGTTTTCGAGCGGGAGCGATACCGGGGAGCTGTTTTTT
CASSAGTGFSSGSDTGELFF
>TRBJ2-3|many|TRBD2|TRBV6-4
TGTGCCAGCAGTGAGGGACTAGCGGGCCTACCATTTACAGATACGCAGTATTTT
CASSEGLAGLPFTDTQYF
>TRBJ1-2|many|-|TRBV6-5
TGTGCCAGCAGTTACGGGGTTGACTATGGCTACACCTTC
CASSYGVDYGYTF
>TRBJ2-1|-|-|TRBV7-3
TGTGCCAGCAGCTTAGGGGCCTCCAGGGGCAATGAGCAGTTCTTC
CASSLGASRGNEQFF
>TRBJ1-1|-|TRBD1|TRBV9
TGTGCCAGCAGCGGGGGACAGGGATACATGAACACTGAAGCTTTCTTT
CASSGGQGYMNTEAFF
>TRBJ2-7|-|TRBD1|TRBV12-3/TRBV12-4
TGTGCCAGCAGCTCCGGGACAGATATTTACGAGCAGTACTTC
CASSSGTDIYEQYF
>TRBJ2-5|-|TRBD2|TRBV29-1
TGCAGCGTTGATGGCCTAGCGGAGAATTCCAGGGAGACCCAGTACTTC
CSVDGLAENSRETQYF
>TRBJ2-3|few|TRBD2|TRBV7-3
TGTGCCAGCAGTAGTAGCGGGGCGGGGGATACGCAGTATTTT
CASSSSGAGDTQYF
>TRBJ1-1|-|TRBD1|TRBV30
TGTGCCGGGACAGGGGGCGCGAACACTGAAGCTTTCTTT
CAGTGGANTEAFF
>TRBJ2-7|-|TRBD1|TRBV29-1
TGCAGCGTAGAAAAAAAAGGACAGGGTTCCACCTACGAGCAGTACTTC
CSVEKKGQGSTYEQYF
>TRBJ2-5|few|-|TRBV7-6
TGTGCCAGCAGCTCGCCTAGCACCAGGAACCAAGAGACCCAGTACTTC
CASSSPSTRNQETQYF
>TRBJ2-7|-|TRBD1|TRBV29-1
TGCAGCGTTGAAGGGCCAATAGGGACCGGACAGGGGAATTCCTACGAGCAGTACTTC
CSVEGPIGTGQGNSYEQYF
>TRBJ2-3|many|TRBD1|TRBV7-3
TGTGCCAGCAGCACAACAGGGGCGCCCACAGATACGCAGTATTTT
CASSTTGAPTDTQYF
>TRBJ2-2|-|-|TRBV11-2
TGTGCCAGCAGCTTCGACTGGTCTTACACCGGGGAGCTGTTTTTT
CASSFDWSYTGELFF
>TRBJ2-1|few|TRBD2|TRBV29-1
TGCAGCGTTGAAGATCCGGGGGAGGGGTCCGATGAGCAGTTCTTC
CSVEDPGEGSDEQFF
>TRBJ2-5|few|-|TRBV4-1
TGCGCCAGCAGCCAAGAGTTGGGTCGGGGACGGGGGACCCAGTACTTC
CASSQELGRGRGTQYF
>TRBJ2-7|many|-|TRBV29-1
TGCAGCCGTCGGATCTCATTCTACGAGCAGTACTTC
CSRRISFYEQYF